The 8 T cell receptor beta chains below were found in one sample sequenced in a study of identical twins' blood T cells. TCRdb analysed the 5' RACE reads with MiXCR anew, one entry per CDR3 protein. The repertoire holds 350,000 to 400,000 distinct CDR3 sequences, with 28% as singletons. The specimen sequenced was PBMCs. The receptors shown here come from a woman aged 18 to 55 in good health.

This clonotype was seen a handful of times. The chain combines TRBV29-1 with TRBJ2-1; no definite D call. Germline loops: CDR1 SQVTM, CDR2 ANQGSEA. CDR3 length: 11 residues. Trimming cost V 8 bases and J 6 bases, with 11 bases left between them. The CDR3 spells CSSRSGNEQFF. The CDR3 DNA is TGCAGCTCAAGGTCAGGCAATGAGCAGTTCTTC.

About this clonotype itself: One end of the junction varies from germline; a read error may be responsible. V and J are TRBV20-1 and TRBJ1-5; 7 bases are shared with TRBD1. The CDR3 is 15 amino acids. Germline values: CDR1 DFQATT, CDR2 SNEGSKA (reference sequence). CDR3 region: CGARDPGTANQPQHF. CDR3 coding DNA: TGCGGTGCTAGAGATCCCGGGACAGCAAATCAGCCCCAGCATTTT.

This clonotype was detected only a few times. The CDR3 loop reads CASSQLGVLNEQFF. The CDR3, as DNA: TGCGCCAGCAGCCAGTTGGGAGTCTTGAATGAGCAGTTCTTC. This chain connects TRBV5-1 to TRBJ2-1; maybe TRBD2 (5 bases). This CDR3 has 14 residues. Trimming removed 4 bases at V and 7 bases at J, with 15 bases between. Germline CDR1 SGHRS, CDR2 YFSETQ.

This clonotype was seen only a few times. Here the CDR3 DNA reads TGTGCCAGCAGATACGGGACAGGTGGCGGCTACACCTTC. It yields the protein CASRYGTGGGYTF. The chain carries TRBV5-4 and TRBJ1-2, with 8 bases identical to TRBD1. Germline lookup yields CDR1 SGHNT and CDR2 YYREEE (reference sequence). V was clipped by 5 bases and J by 8 bases; unmatched bases: 8. The CDR3 spans 13 residues.

The chain is built from TRBV20-1 and TRBJ2-7, with D maybe TRBD1 (6 bases). From germline, CDR1 is DFQATT and CDR2 SNEGSKA (reference sequence). The CDR3 consists of 13 residues. The V and J ends lost 4 bases and 3 bases respectively, with 13 bases between them. The CDR3 here is CSATSDRSYEQYF. The CDR3 nucleotides are TGCAGTGCTACTTCAGACAGGAGCTACGAGCAGTACTTC.

The chain is built from TRBV10-3 and TRBJ1-5, with D uncertain. Trimming removed 10 bases from V and 5 bases from J, with 15 bases in between. The CDR3 consists of 13 residues. From germline, CDR1 is ENHRY and CDR2 SYGVKD. In nucleotides, the CDR3 is TGTGCCACCAAAGAGGGTGTGGATCAGCCCCAGCATTTT. It specifies CATKEGVDQPQHF.

The rearrangement joins TRBV2 to TRBJ2-3; 9 bases are shared with TRBD2. The J segment lost 2 bases and the V segment lost 10 bases, leaving 16 bases of the junction unmatched. The CDR3 consists of 17 residues. CDR1 SNHLY and CDR2 FYNNEI come from the germline V gene. CDR3 residues: CATNRLAGSSTTDTQYF. The DNA for the CDR3 is TGTGCCACCAATCGTCTAGCGGGATCCTCTACCACAGATACGCAGTATTTT.

The chain uses TRBV11-2 and TRBJ1-1; 7 bases align to TRBD1. V lost 5 bases to trimming and J lost 4 bases; unmatched junction nucleotides: 7. The length of the CDR3 is 14 residues. Germline CDR1 SGHAT, CDR2 FQNNGV. The CDR3 DNA is TGTGCCAGCAGCCCAGGGGGTAGGAGCACTGAAGCTTTCTTT. Translating gives CASSPGGRSTEAFF.